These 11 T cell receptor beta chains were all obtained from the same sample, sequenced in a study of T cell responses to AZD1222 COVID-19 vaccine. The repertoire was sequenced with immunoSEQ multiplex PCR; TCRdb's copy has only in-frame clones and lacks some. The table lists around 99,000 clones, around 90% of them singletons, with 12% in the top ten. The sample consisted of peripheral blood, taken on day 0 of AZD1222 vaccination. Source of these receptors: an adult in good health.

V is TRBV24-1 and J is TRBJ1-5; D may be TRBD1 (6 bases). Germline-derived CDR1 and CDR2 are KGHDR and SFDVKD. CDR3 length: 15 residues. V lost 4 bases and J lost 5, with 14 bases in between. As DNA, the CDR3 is TGTGCCACCAGTGACTCCGGACAGCGATATCAGCCCCAGCATTTT. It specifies CATSDSGQRYQPQHF.

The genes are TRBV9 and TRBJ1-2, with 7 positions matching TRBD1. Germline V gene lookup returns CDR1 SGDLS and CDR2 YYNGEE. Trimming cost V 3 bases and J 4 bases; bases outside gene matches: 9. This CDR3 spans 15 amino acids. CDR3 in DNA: TGTGCCAGCAGCGCGGCAGGGGGTCCCTCCTATGGCTACACCTTC. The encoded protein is CASSAAGGPSYGYTF. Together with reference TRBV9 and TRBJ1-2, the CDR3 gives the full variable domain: DSGVTQTPKHLITATGQRVTLRCSPRSGDLSVYWYQQSLDQGLQFLIQYYNGEERAKGNILERFSAQQFPDLHSELNLSSLELGDSALYFCASSAAGGPSYGYTFGSGTRLTVV.

CDR3 sequence (DNA): TGTGCCAGTACCCTGACAGGGAGGGATCAGCCCCAGCATTTT. It is translated as CASTLTGRDQPQHF. The chain has TRBV19 and TRBJ1-5, with 7 bases that match TRBD1. Germline assignment: CDR1 LNHDA and CDR2 SQIVND (reference sequence). There are 14 residues in the CDR3. V was pared by 7 bases and J by 5 bases, with 8 bases of the junction left unmatched.

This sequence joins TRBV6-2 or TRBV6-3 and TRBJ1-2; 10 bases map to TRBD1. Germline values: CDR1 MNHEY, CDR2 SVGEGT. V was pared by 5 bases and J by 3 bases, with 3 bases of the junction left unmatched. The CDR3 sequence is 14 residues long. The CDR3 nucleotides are TGTGCCAGCAGTGCCGGGACAGGGGACTATGGCTACACCTTC. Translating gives CASSAGTGDYGYTF.

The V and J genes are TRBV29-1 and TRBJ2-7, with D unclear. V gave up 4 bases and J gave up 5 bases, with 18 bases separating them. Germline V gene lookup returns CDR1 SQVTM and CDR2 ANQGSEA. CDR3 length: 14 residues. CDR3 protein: CSVVGSGSGDEQYF. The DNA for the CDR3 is TGCAGCGTTGTAGGATCTGGATCAGGAGACGAGCAGTACTTC.

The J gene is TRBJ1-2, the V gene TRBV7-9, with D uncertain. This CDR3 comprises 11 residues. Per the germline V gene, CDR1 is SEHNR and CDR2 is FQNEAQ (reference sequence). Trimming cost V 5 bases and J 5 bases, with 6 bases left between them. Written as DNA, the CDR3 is TGTGCCAGCAGCCTAAAGTATGGCTACACCTTC. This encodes CASSLKYGYTF.

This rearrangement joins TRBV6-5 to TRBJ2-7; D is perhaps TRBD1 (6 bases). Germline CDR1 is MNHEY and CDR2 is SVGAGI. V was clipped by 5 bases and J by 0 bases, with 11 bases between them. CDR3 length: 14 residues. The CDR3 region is CASSRTGNSYEQYF. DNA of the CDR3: TGTGCCAGCAGTAGAACAGGGAACTCCTACGAGCAGTACTTC.

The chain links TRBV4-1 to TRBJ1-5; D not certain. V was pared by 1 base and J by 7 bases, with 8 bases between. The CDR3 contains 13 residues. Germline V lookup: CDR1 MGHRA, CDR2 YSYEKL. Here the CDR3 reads CASSQATEQPQHF. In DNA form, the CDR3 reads TGCGCCAGCAGCCAAGCTACAGAGCAGCCCCAGCATTTT.

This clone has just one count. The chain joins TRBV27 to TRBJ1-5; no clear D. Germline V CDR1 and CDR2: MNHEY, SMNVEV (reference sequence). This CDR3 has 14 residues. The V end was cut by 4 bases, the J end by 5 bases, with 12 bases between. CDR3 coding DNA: TGTGCCAGCAGTTCGGAAGGACTGGATCAGCCCCAGCATTTT. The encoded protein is CASSSEGLDQPQHF.

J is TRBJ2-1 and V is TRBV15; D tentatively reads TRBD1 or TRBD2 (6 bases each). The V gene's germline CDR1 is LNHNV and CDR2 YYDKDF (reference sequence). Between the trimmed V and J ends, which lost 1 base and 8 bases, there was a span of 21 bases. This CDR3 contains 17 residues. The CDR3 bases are TGTGCCACCAGCAGAGTTCAAACAGGGACGCGGGGCGATGAGCAGTTCTTC. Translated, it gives CATSRVQTGTRGDEQFF.

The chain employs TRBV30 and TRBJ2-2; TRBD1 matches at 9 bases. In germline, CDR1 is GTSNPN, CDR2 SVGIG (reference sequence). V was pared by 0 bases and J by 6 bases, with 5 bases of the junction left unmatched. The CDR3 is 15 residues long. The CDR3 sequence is CAWSVLRQGAGELFF. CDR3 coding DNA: TGTGCCTGGAGTGTGCTTCGACAGGGGGCCGGGGAGCTGTTTTTT. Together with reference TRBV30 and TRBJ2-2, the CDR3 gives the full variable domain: SQTIHQWPATLVQPVGSPLSLECTVEGTSNPNLYWYRQAAGRGLQLLFYSVGIGQISSEVPQNLSASRPQDRQFILSSKKLLLSDSGFYLCAWSVLRQGAGELFFGEGSRLTVL.